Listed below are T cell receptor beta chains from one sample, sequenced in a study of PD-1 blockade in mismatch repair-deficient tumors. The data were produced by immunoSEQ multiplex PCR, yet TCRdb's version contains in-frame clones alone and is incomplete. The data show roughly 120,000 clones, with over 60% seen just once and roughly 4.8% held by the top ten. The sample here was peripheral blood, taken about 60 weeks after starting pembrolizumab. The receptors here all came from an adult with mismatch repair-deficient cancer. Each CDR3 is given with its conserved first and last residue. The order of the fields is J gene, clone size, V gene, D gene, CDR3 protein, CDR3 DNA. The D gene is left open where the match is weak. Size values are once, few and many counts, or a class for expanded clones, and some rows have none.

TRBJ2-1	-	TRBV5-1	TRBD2	CASSRTSGSVNEQFF	TGCGCCAGCAGCCGGACTAGCGGGAGCGTGAATGAGCAGTTCTTC
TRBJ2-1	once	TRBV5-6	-	CASSFTGTALRGQFF	TGTGCCAGCAGCTTTACCGGGACTGCGTTACGGGGGCAGTTCTTC
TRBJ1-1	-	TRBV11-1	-	CASKLGGMNTEAFF	TGTGCCAGCAAGCTTGGAGGGATGAACACTGAAGCTTTCTTT
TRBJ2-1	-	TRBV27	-	CASSLKSSYNEQFF	TGTGCCAGCAGCCTTAAGAGCTCCTACAATGAGCAGTTCTTC
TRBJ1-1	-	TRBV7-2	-	CASSFGVTEAFF	TGTGCCAGCAGCTTCGGAGTCACTGAAGCTTTCTTT
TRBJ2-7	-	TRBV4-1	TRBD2	CASSPSPASGITYEQYF	TGCGCCAGCAGCCCCTCCCCCGCTAGCGGGATTACCTACGAGCAGTACTTC
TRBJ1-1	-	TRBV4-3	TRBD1	CASSQLYRDSEAFF	TGCGCCAGCAGCCAACTATACCGGGACAGTGAAGCTTTCTTT
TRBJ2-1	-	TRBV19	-	CASSRWGSDTYNEQFF	TGTGCCAGTAGCCGCTGGGGGAGTGACACCTACAATGAGCAGTTCTTC
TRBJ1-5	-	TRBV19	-	CASTNSPFNQPQHF	TGTGCCAGTACGAACAGCCCTTTCAATCAGCCCCAGCATTTT
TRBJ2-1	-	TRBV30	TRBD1	CAWSINRGLSYNEQFF	TGTGCCTGGAGTATAAACAGGGGGCTCTCCTACAATGAGCAGTTCTTC
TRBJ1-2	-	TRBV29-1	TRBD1	CSVEEGQGVNYGYTF	TGCAGCGTTGAAGAGGGACAGGGGGTTAACTATGGCTACACCTTC
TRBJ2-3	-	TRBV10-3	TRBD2	CASTEGLAVTDTQYF	TGTGCCAGCACGGAGGGACTAGCGGTCACAGATACGCAGTATTTT
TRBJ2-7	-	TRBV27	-	CASSLGWGRNYEQYF	TGTGCCAGCAGTTTAGGGTGGGGACGGAACTACGAGCAGTACTTC
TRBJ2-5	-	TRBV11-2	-	CASSLGDQETQYF	TGTGCCAGCAGCTTAGGGGACCAAGAGACCCAGTACTTC
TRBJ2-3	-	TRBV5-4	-	CASRNQIGTDTQYF	TGTGCCAGCAGGAACCAAATAGGCACAGATACGCAGTATTTT
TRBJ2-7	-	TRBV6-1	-	CASSSILGEQYF	TGTGCCAGCAGTTCCATTCTCGGCGAGCAGTACTTC
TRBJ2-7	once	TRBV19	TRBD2	CASSWASGNYEQYF	TGTGCCAGTAGTTGGGCTAGCGGCAATTACGAGCAGTACTTC
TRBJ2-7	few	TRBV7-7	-	CASSLSGADEQYF	TGTGCTAGCAGCCTCTCAGGTGCGGACGAGCAGTACTTC
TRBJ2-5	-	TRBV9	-	CASRGTDSGETQYF	TGTGCCAGCAGGGGGACCGACTCCGGAGAGACCCAGTACTTC
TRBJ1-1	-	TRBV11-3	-	CASSARLMNTEAFF	TGTGCCAGCAGCGCACGACTGATGAACACTGAAGCTTTCTTT
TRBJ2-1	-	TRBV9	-	CASSVEGHPWGNNEQFF	TGTGCCAGCAGCGTAGAGGGTCATCCCTGGGGGAACAATGAGCAGTTCTTC
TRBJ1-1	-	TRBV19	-	CASSIDTRLEAFF	TGTGCCAGTAGTATAGATACCCGTCTCGAAGCTTTCTTT
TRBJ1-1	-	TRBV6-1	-	CAITASQNTEAFF	TGTGCCATCACAGCCAGTCAGAACACTGAAGCTTTCTTT
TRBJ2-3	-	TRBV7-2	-	CASSLSTDTQYF	TGTGCCAGCAGCCTTAGCACAGATACGCAGTATTTT
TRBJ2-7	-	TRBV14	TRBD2	CASSPLGVGGSIEQYF	TGTGCCAGCAGCCCTCTGGGCGTTGGCGGGAGCATCGAGCAGTACTTC
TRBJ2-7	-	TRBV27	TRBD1	CASSLYPWTGSPEQYF	TGTGCCAGCAGTTTATACCCCTGGACAGGCTCCCCCGAGCAGTACTTC
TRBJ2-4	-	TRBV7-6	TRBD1	CASSPGGYIKNPIQYF	TGTGCCAGCAGCCCAGGGGGTTACATCAAAAACCCAATTCAGTACTTC
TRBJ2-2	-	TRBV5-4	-	CASSLEVGVELFF	TGTGCCAGCAGCTTGGAAGTGGGGGTGGAGCTGTTTTTT
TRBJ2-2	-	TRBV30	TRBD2	CACPRGGRNTGELFF	TGTGCCTGCCCCCGGGGGGGCAGGAACACCGGGGAGCTGTTTTTT
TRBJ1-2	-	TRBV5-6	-	CASSLYTVNYGYTF	TGTGCCAGCAGCCTATACACAGTTAACTATGGCTACACCTTC
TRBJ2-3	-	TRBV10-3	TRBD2	CAISEPGLATDTQYF	TGTGCCATCAGTGAACCGGGACTAGCCACAGATACGCAGTATTTT
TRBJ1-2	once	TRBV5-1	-	CASSLQGGGYTF	TGCGCCAGCAGCTTGCAGGGCGGAGGCTACACCTTC
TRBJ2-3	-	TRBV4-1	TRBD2	CASRTTSAGGTDTQYF	TGCGCCAGCAGAACCACCTCAGCGGGAGGAACAGATACGCAGTATTTT
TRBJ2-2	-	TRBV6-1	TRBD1	CASSQTTGVTGELFF	TGTGCCAGCAGTCAGACGACAGGGGTGACCGGGGAGCTGTTTTTT
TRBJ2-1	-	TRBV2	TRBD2	CASSSSGSSYNEQFF	TGTGCCAGCAGTTCTAGCGGGAGCTCCTACAATGAGCAGTTCTTC
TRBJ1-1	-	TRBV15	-	CATSGSAYLNTEAFF	TGTGCCACCAGCGGGTCAGCCTACCTCAACACTGAAGCTTTCTTT
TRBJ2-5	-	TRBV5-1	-	CASSFSGTGSQETQYF	TGCGCCAGCAGCTTTTCCGGGACGGGAAGCCAAGAGACCCAGTACTTC
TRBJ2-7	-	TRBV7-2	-	CASSPAPGHLYEQYF	TGTGCCAGCAGCCCTGCCCCGGGACACCTCTACGAGCAGTACTTC
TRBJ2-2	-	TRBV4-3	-	CASSRAITGELFF	TGCGCCAGCAGCCGGGCGATCACCGGGGAGCTGTTTTTT
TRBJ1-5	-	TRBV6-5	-	CASSYTQTLPPQHF	TGTGCCAGCAGTTACACCCAAACACTCCCGCCCCAGCATTTT
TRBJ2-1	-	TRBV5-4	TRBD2	CASRTSGNNEQFF	TGTGCCAGCAGAACTAGCGGGAACAATGAGCAGTTCTTC
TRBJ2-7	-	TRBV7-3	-	CASSENYEQYF	TGTGCCAGCAGCGAGAACTACGAGCAGTACTTC
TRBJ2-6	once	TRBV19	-	CASNDKGSGANVLTF	TGTGCCAGTAATGACAAGGGTTCCGGGGCCAACGTCCTGACTTTC
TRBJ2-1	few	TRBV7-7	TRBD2	CASSLNSGSRYEQFF	TGTGCTAGCAGCTTAAATAGCGGGAGCAGATATGAGCAGTTCTTC
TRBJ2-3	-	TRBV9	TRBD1	CASSPPTGMGDTQYF	TGTGCCAGCAGCCCACCGACAGGGATGGGAGATACGCAGTATTTT
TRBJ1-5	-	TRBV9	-	CASSTEPTGTQPQHF	TGTGCCAGCAGCACAGAACCAACAGGGACCCAGCCCCAGCATTTT